This TCR beta chain was captured by sequencing in a study of shared clonotypes between healthy human individuals. Unsorted PBMC contributed approximately 300 ng DNA, 30,000 to 35,000 T cell genomes, to each replicate PCR. Assay used: immunoSEQ multiplex PCR; TCRdb lists only in-frame clones, some missing. The data show about 470,000 clones, about 85% seen once. The TCR comes from a woman between 35 and 50 years old in good health. Some clones in this sample may be carry-over from other donors' samples. The sample comprised PBMCs.

CDR3 protein: CASSLGLAGYEQYF. The CDR3 region has the DNA TGTGCCAGCAGCTTAGGGCTAGCAGGCTACGAGCAGTACTTC. The rearrangement uses TRBV7-2 and TRBJ2-7; perhaps TRBD2 as D (5 bases). The germline V gene has CDR1 SGHTA and CDR2 FQGNSA. The CDR3 loop spans 14 amino acids. V was shortened by 1 base and J by 3 bases, with 10 bases between the two germline ends.